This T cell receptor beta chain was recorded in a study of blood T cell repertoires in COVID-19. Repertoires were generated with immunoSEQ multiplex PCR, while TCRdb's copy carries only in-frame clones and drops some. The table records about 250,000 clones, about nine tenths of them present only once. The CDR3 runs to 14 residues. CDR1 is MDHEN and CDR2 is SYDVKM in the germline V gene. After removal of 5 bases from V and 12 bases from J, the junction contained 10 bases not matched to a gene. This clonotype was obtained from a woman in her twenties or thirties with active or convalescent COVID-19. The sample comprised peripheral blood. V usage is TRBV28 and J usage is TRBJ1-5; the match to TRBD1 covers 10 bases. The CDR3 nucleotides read TGTGCCAGCAGTCAAGACAGGGGGCGTTTGTTCCAGCATTTT. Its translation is CASSQDRGRLFQHF. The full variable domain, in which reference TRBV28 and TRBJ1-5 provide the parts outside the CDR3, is DVKVTQSSRYLVKRTGEKVFLECVQDMDHENMFWYRQDPGLGLRLIYFSYDVKMKEKGDIPEGYSVSREKKERFSLILESASTNQTSMYLCASSQDRGRLFQHFGDGTRLSIL.